This TCR beta chain was retrieved from a study of blood T cell repertoires in COVID-19. Overall study context: Sources were T cells, B-cell-depleted T cells, or PBMCs; the material itself was cDNA or gDNA.

Seattle enrolled patients during active infection and tracked them longitudinally. Study processing details: Amplification of reference gene primers provided the estimated nucleated cell counts. Using immunoSEQ multiplex PCR, the repertoire was profiled, and TCRdb retains in-frame clones only, with some absent. The V and J calls and clone size come from that table; D and trimming were worked out from the DNA. The repertoire holds about 230,000 clones, just over 85% seen once, with approximately 10% in the top ten. The ends lost 5 bases at V and 2 bases at J; junction bases unmatched: 7. The CDR3 is 15 amino acids. CDR1 and CDR2 (germline): SGHTA, FQGTGA.

The TCR comes from a man between 45 and 60 years old with COVID-19, enrolled during active disease. Sequenced input: peripheral blood. The genes are TRBV7-3 and TRBJ2-3; 7 bases fit TRBD1. The CDR3 DNA is TGTGCCAGCAGCCTGGGACAGATCAACACAGATACGCAGTATTTT. It encodes CASSLGQINTDTQYF.